One and the same sample provided the 2 T cell receptor beta chains below, sequenced in a study of CD8+CD57+ T cells in acquired aplastic anemia (dated by TCRdb to 2017 to 2018). Sequencing instrument: Illumina HiSeq 2000. Genomic DNA was used as template for profiling of TCR beta VDJ combinations and CDR3 sequences. TCRdb itself trimmed the public reads at Q25 with fastp, ran MiXCR and retained productive beta chains. Rows with one shared CDR3 protein collapse into an entry with the most common genes and DNA. The sample table contains hundreds of thousands of distinct CDR3 sequences; only one count was recorded for over 40% of them. About 20% of the sample rests with the top ten. Patients chosen for sequencing had shown expansion of CD8+CD57+ cells by flow cytometry. The material sequenced was sorted CD4+, CD8+, or CD8+CD57+ T cells (not recorded which) from PBMCs. The source is a human donor with aplastic anemia.

V gene TRBV2 combines with J gene TRBJ2-1; D gene ambiguous. CDR3 size: 15 residues. V was shortened by 5 bases and J by 0 bases, with 11 bases between the two germline ends. Germline lookup yields CDR1 SNHLY and CDR2 FYNNEI. The CDR3 region has the DNA TGTGCCAGCAGTTACGACCGCAGCTCCTACAATGAGCAGTTCTTC. As protein: CASSYDRSSYNEQFF.

The chain has TRBV2 and TRBJ1-4; tentatively, D is TRBD1 (6 bases). There are 13 residues in the CDR3. The ends were cut back, 6 bases at V and 7 bases at J, with 12 bases in the middle. Germline CDR1 reads SNHLY; CDR2 reads FYNNEI. The CDR3 DNA is TGTGCCAGCAGGGGGGGGCAGATTGAAAAACTGTTTTTT. This gives the protein CASRGGQIEKLFF.